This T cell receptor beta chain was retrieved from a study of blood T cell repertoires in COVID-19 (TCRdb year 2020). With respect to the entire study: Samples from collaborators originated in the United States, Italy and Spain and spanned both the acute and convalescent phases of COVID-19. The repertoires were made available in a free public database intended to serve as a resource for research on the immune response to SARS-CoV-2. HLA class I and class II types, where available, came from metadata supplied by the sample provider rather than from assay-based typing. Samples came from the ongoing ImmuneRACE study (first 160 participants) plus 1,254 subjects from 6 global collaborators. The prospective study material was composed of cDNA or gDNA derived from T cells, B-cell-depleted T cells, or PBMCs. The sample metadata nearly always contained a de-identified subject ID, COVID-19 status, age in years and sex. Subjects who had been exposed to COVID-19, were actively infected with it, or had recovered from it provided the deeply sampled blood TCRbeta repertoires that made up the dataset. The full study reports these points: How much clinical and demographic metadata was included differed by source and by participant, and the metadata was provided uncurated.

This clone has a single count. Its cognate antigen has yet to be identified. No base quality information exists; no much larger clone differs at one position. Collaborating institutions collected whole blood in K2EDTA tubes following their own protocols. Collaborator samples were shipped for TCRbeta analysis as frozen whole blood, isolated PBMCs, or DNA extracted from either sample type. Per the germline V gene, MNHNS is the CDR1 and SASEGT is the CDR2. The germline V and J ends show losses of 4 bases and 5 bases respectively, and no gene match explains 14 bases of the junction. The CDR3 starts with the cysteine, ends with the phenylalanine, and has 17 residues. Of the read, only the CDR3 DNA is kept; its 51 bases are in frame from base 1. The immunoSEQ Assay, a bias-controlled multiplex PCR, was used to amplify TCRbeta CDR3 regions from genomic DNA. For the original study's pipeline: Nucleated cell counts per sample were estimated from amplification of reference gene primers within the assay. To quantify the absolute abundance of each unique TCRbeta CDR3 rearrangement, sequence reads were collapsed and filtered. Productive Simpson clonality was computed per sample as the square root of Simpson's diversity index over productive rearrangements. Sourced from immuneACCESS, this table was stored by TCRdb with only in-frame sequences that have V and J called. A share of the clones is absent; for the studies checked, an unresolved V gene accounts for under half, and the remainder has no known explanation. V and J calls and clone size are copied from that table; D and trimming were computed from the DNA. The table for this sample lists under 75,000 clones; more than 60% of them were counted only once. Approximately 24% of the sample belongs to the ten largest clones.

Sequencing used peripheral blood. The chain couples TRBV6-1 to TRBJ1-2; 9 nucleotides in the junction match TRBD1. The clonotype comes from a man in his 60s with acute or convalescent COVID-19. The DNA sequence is TGTGCCAGCAGTGTCCGGACAGGGGACAGGTTTCTTTATGGCTACACCTTC. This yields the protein CASSVRTGDRFLYGYTF.